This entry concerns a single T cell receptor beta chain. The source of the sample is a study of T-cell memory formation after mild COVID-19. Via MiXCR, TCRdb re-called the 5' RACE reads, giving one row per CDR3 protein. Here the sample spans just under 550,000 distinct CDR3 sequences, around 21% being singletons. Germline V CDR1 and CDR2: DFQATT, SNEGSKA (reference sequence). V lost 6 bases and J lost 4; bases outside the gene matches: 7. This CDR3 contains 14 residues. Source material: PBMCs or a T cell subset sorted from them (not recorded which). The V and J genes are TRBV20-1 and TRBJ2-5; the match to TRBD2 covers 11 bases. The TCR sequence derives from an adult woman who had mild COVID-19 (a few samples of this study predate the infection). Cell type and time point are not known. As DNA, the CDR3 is TGCAGTGCCTTATTAGCGGGAGGGCGAGAGACCCAGTACTTC. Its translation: CSALLAGGRETQYF.